The next 4 T cell receptor beta chains were all read from a single sample in a study of blood T cells in healthy people across ages. A second PCR of roughly 7 to 11 cycles used a sample-barcoded 5' primer and a J-beta primer mix. TCRdb used MiXCR to reprocess the 5' RACE reads, holding one entry per CDR3 protein. The sample carries fewer than 2,000,000 distinct CDR3 sequences, roughly two fifths recorded once. Sequenced input: blood. The receptors derive from a human donor in good health.

The J gene is TRBJ2-3, the V gene TRBV12-3 or TRBV12-4, with D possibly matching TRBD2 (6 bases). The CDR3 spans 15 residues. V was trimmed by 2 bases and J by 3 bases, leaving 12 bases between them. The CDR3 DNA is TGTGCCAGCAGTTTAATGGGACTGGGAACAGATACGCAGTATTTT. Amino acids: CASSLMGLGTDTQYF.

This chain links TRBV20-1 with TRBJ1-1, with D perhaps TRBD1 (5 bases). Trimming took 0 bases from V and 6 from J, leaving 20 bases between them. There are 16 residues in the CDR3. Germline V gene lookup returns CDR1 DFQATT and CDR2 SNEGSKA (reference sequence). CDR3 region: CSAREAGLRSTAEAFF. The CDR3 coding sequence is TGCAGTGCTAGAGAGGCAGGGTTGAGATCGACTGCTGAAGCTTTCTTT.

This clonotype showed up many times. The chain uses TRBV9 and TRBJ2-3, with 7 bases lining up with TRBD1. The ends lost 4 bases at V and 1 base at J; junction bases unmatched: 3. The germline V gene encodes CDR1 SGDLS and CDR2 YYNGEE. The CDR3 covers 14 residues. CDR3 bases: TGTGCCAGCAGCCCGGGACAGCGCACAGATACGCAGTATTTT. It is translated as CASSPGQRTDTQYF.

This clonotype was seen a single time. V is TRBV3-1 and J is TRBJ2-1; 8 bases are shared with TRBD2. The CDR3 runs to 15 residues. With 3 bases clipped from V and 8 bases from J, the junction kept 9 bases outside the gene matches. CDR1 is LGHDT, CDR2 YNNKEL, per germline (reference sequence). This chain's CDR3 is CASSQLAGGMDEQFF. DNA of the CDR3: TGTGCCAGCAGCCAGTTGGCGGGGGGCATGGATGAGCAGTTCTTC.